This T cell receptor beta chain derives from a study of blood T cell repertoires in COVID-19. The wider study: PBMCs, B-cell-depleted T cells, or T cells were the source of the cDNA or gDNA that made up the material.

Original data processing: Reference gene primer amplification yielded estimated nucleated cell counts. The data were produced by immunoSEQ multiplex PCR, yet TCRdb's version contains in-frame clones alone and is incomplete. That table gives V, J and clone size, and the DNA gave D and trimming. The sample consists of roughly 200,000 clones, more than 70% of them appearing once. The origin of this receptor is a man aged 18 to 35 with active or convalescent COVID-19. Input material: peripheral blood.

The CDR3 loop reads CASSPTGTSSDTQYF. CDR3 coding DNA: TGTGCCAGCAGCCCCACCGGGACTAGCAGCGATACGCAGTATTTT. This chain links TRBV7-3 with TRBJ2-3; 9 nucleotides agree with TRBD2. Germline CDR1 is SGHTA and CDR2 is FQGTGA. CDR3 length: 15 residues. Unmatched junction bases numbered 9, after V lost 5 bases and J lost 6 bases.